One and the same sample provided the 4 T cell receptor beta chains below, sequenced in a study of PD-1 blockade in classical Hodgkin lymphoma. Clones were read by immunoSEQ multiplex PCR, and TCRdb kept only the in-frame ones, dropping some. The sample has about 110,000 clones; roughly 89% are singletons. The time point here: cycle 4 day 1 (C4D1), after more than five weeks of nivolumab. All trial patients relapsed after autologous stem cell transplantation. The specimen was peripheral blood mononuclear cells (PBMCs), collected before the fourth cycle of nivolumab. Every receptor here comes from a human donor with classical Hodgkin lymphoma.

V and J are TRBV4-2 and TRBJ1-2; tentatively, D is TRBD1 (6 bases). V was pared by 4 bases and J by 3 bases, with 12 bases between. The CDR3 length is 14 residues. Germline V lookup: CDR1 LGHNA, CDR2 YNFKEQ. This CDR3 reads CASSRAGDDYGYTF. The CDR3 nucleotides are TGTGCCAGCAGCCGGGCAGGGGATGACTATGGCTACACCTTC.

The rearrangement joins TRBV5-1 to TRBJ2-7, with 8 bases aligning to TRBD1. CDR1 and CDR2 from the germline V gene are SGHRS and YFSETQ. The trim removed 2 bases at V and 5 bases at J, leaving 6 bases unmatched. The CDR3 extends over 14 amino acids. CDR3 residues: CASSFQGATDEQYF. The DNA of the CDR3 is TGCGCCAGCAGCTTTCAGGGGGCTACGGACGAGCAGTACTTC. Full variable domain (missing parts from reference TRBV5-1 and TRBJ2-7): KAGVTQTPRYLIKTRGQQVTLSCSPISGHRSVSWYQQTPGQGLQFLFEYFSETQRNKGNFPGRFSGRQFSNSRSEMNVSTLELGDSALYLCASSFQGATDEQYFGPGTRLTVT.

V gene TRBV28 combines with J gene TRBJ2-1; D is uncertain. This CDR3 has 12 amino acids. Per germline, CDR1 MDHEN and CDR2 SYDVKM. V lost 5 bases to trimming and J lost 9 bases, with 11 bases between them. The CDR3 here is CASSPPRSEQFF. In DNA form, the CDR3 reads TGTGCCAGCAGTCCGCCCCGCTCTGAGCAGTTCTTC.

The rearrangement links TRBV28 to TRBJ1-2; TRBD1 matches at 9 bases. CDR1 and CDR2 from the germline V gene are MDHEN and SYDVKM. Losses at the gene ends were 9 bases for V and 13 bases for J; bases not matched to a gene: 15. The CDR3 loop spans 13 amino acids. The CDR3 nucleotides read TGTGCCAGTTGGGACAGGGAGAATATTACGGGCACCTTC. Encoded protein: CASWDRENITGTF.